This TCR beta chain stems from a study of tumor-infiltrating lymphocytes in primary liver carcinoma (dated by TCRdb to the late 2010s). General notes on the study: Hepatocellular carcinoma (four) or combined HCC and intrahepatic cholangiocarcinoma (one) was present in the five patients, who were three men and two women aged 30 to 69 years. Tumors of the five patients were stage T1-T3 N0M0 with maximum diameters of roughly 4 to 11 cm. Samples yielded roughly 3.65 to 7.5 million productive TCRbeta reads; read depth did not differ significantly between tissue types. TCRbeta repertoire sequencing, expression microarrays and whole-exome sequencing were combined in the study across five regions of each liver tumor, with adjacent normal tissue and blood also included. TCRbeta repertoire sequencing covered about 35 specimens from 5 patients: some 25 tumor regions, 5 adjacent noncancerous liver tissues and 5 peripheral blood samples. To link TCRbeta repertoire diversity with the local molecular phenotype, the 25 tumor region samples were profiled using Agilent mRNA microarrays. High reproducibility was observed for the technical replicate repertoires, with mean shared-clone rates roughly 0.87 and correlation coefficients above 0.95. Overall study results and their limits: Only the TCR beta chain was sequenced, which likely underestimates true repertoire diversity because unpaired alpha chains were not captured. Pairs of tumor regions showed greater repertoire overlap (mean roughly 35%) than tumor-adjacent pairs (roughly 17%) or tumor-blood pairs (around 15%), which is consistent with antigen-driven expansion. With just 4 or 5 patients in the study, the authors point out that the findings should be validated in a larger study. Since the samples were bulk and unsorted, there was no way to compare CD4+ and CD8+ T cell repertoires. Only about 8-24% of top clones were found in all five regions of a tumor, suggesting spatial heterogeneity of tumor-infiltrating T cells. The top 250 clones made up a significantly larger repertoire fraction in tumors than in blood (p = 0.039).

CDR1 and CDR2 (SGHAT, FQDESV) derive from the germline V gene (reference sequence). The CDR3 contains 13 residues, cysteine and phenylalanine counted. The DNA shown is the 39-base CDR3, in frame from base 1. V loses 9 bases at its end and J loses 3 bases; junction bases beyond the gene matches: 8. A constant-region primer and ProtoScript II reverse transcriptase were used to reverse-transcribe TCRbeta-specific cDNA from roughly 0.55 ug total RNA. TCRbeta libraries were built with three nested multiplex PCR rounds, a slightly modified ARM-PCR procedure. Each of the first two PCR rounds ran for approximately 10 cycles using multiplex TRBV1-TRBV30 forward primers together with a Cbeta reverse primer. A final 25-cycle PCR with Deep VentR polymerase added sample barcodes and Illumina adapters. Amplicons of 200-500 bp were gel-purified with a QIAquick gel extraction kit before sequencing. An Illumina HiSeq 2500 was used to sequence the TCRbeta amplicons, generating 250-bp paired-end reads. Under the source paper's analysis protocol: Trimmomatic v0.33 was used to quality-trim the reads, and FLASH v1.2.11 was used to merge paired reads so that full CDR3 sequences could be recovered. MiGEC v1.2.1b assigned V, D and J germline segments to the rearranged TCRbeta sequences. Clonotype statistics, along with Shannon-Wiener diversity indices, were calculated using VDJtools v1.0.0. Except for diversity analysis, only the 250 most abundant clonotypes of each sample were used in subsequent analyses to reduce sampling bias. TCRdb cleaned the public reads at Q25 with fastp, built clones with MiXCR and kept in-frame beta chains. For every CDR3 protein sequence, its rows merge into one entry that carries the most common genes and DNA. TCRdb, not the authors, supplied the V and J calls. Across this sample there are about 54,000 distinct CDR3 sequences, with about 80% seen only once. The leading ten clones occupy about a quarter of the sample.

Total RNA and DNA were co-extracted from about 19-30 mg of bulk tissue with the AllPrep DNA/RNA mini kit, without cell sorting. Between late 2015 and early 2016, about five patients in China with histopathologically diagnosed primary liver carcinoma had surgical resection. Patients had chronic HBV infection and were treatment-naive at sampling. Five spatially separated regions were sampled per tumor: superior, inferior, left-lateral and right-lateral poles, plus the tumor centre. Histology showed that every tumor sample contained more than 80% viable tumor cells. Pieces of fresh tumor and adjacent tissue were cut in half, with one half kept in RNAlater at -80 degrees C and the other half sent for histology. Details on this clonotype: The antigen this receptor binds is unknown. The sample holds no much larger clone one base away, and base qualities are not on file.

The chain employs TRBV11-1 and TRBJ2-7; 7 junctional bases match TRBD1. The sequence was collected from a man aged 35 to 55 with primary liver carcinoma and hepatitis B virus infection. Input material: liver tumor tissue from sampling region 2. Sample cell subset or site, as interpreted from the label and publication: tumor region T2, inferior pole. The CDR3 region has the sequence CARSDGTVYEQYF. In nucleotide form, the sequence is TGTGCCAGGAGCGACGGGACAGTCTACGAGCAGTACTTC.